A single sample is the source of the 8 T cell receptor beta chains below, sequenced in a study of blood T cell repertoires in COVID-19. Only in-frame clones appear in the TCRdb table, and some are missing; sequencing was by immunoSEQ multiplex PCR. The table lists roughly 120,000 clones, more than 75% of them singletons. Sequencing was carried out using peripheral blood. These TCRs come from a man aged 40-49 years with acute or convalescent COVID-19.

The V call is TRBV2, the J call TRBJ2-3; D remains unclear. V was clipped by 7 bases and J by 3 bases, with 11 bases between them. CDR1 is SNHLY and CDR2 is FYNNEI in the germline V gene. The CDR3 is 13 residues long. CDR3: CASIFYLTDTQYF. CDR3 nucleotide sequence: TGTGCCAGCATCTTCTATCTGACAGATACGCAGTATTTT. The variable domain in full, with the rest retrieved from reference TRBV2 and TRBJ2-3, is EPEVTQTPSHQVTQMGQEVILRCVPISNHLYFYWYRQILGQKVEFLVSFYNNEISEKSEIFDDQFSVERPDGSNFTLKIRSTKLEDSAMYFCASIFYLTDTQYFGPGTRLTVL.

The J gene is TRBJ2-1, the V gene TRBV19; 7 positions agree with TRBD1. V lost 1 base, J lost 1 base, and 4 bases stayed unmatched. Germline assignment: CDR1 LNHDA and CDR2 SQIVND (reference sequence). CDR3 length: 16 residues. The CDR3 loop reads CASSIGAGGSYNEQFF. CDR3 bases: TGTGCCAGTAGTATAGGGGCAGGGGGTTCCTACAATGAGCAGTTCTTC.

V is TRBV7-2 and J is TRBJ2-1, with D unclear. CDR1 SGHTA and CDR2 FQGNSA come from the germline V gene. CDR3 length: 15 residues. The germline V and J ends were trimmed by 3 bases and 0 bases, with 9 bases remaining between them. The CDR3 protein is CASSFQLSSYNEQFF. The CDR3 DNA reads as TGTGCCAGCAGCTTCCAACTGAGCTCCTACAATGAGCAGTTCTTC.

The chain recombines TRBV6-6 with TRBJ2-1; tentatively, D is TRBD1 (6 bases). Trimming cost V 5 bases and J 8 bases, with 16 bases left between them. Germline loops: CDR1 MNHNY, CDR2 SVGAGI (reference sequence). The CDR3 is made up of 14 amino acids. The CDR3 reads CASSQLQGIDEQFF. As DNA, the CDR3 is TGTGCCAGCAGTCAATTACAGGGTATCGATGAGCAGTTCTTC.

The chain combines TRBV5-4 with TRBJ2-7, with TRBD1 identical over 7 bases. The CDR3 totals 15 residues. Unmatched junction bases numbered 9, after V lost 6 bases and J lost 0 bases. Germline V gene data show CDR1 as SGHNT and CDR2 as YYREEE (reference sequence). In DNA, the CDR3 is TGTGCCAGCACCCTGGGGACAGCCCACTCCTACGAGCAGTACTTC. It translates to CASTLGTAHSYEQYF. Together with reference TRBV5-4 and TRBJ2-7, the CDR3 gives the full variable domain: ETGVTQSPTHLIKTRGQQVTLRCSSQSGHNTVSWYQQALGQGPQFIFQYYREEENGRGNFPPRFSGLQFPNYSSELNVNALELDDSALYLCASTLGTAHSYEQYFGPGTRLTVT.

This chain joins TRBV18 and TRBJ2-3; 8 bases are a match to TRBD2. The CDR3 length is 16 residues. The J segment lost 2 bases and the V segment lost 4 bases, leaving 8 bases of the junction unmatched. Germline V lookup: CDR1 KGHSH, CDR2 LQKENI. Here the CDR3 reads CASSQIAGTNTDTQYF. CDR3 sequence (DNA): TGTGCCAGCTCACAAATAGCGGGGACGAACACAGATACGCAGTATTTT.

The chain joins TRBV30 to TRBJ2-2; D might be TRBD1 (5 bases). The CDR3 sequence is 13 residues long. Germline CDR1 is GTSNPN and CDR2 is SVGIG (reference sequence). V was cut by 3 bases and J by 1 base, with 6 bases left in between. As DNA, the CDR3 is TGTGCCTGGAGAGGGGTGAACACCGGGGAGCTGTTTTTT. Translating it yields CAWRGVNTGELFF.

The V and J genes are TRBV2 and TRBJ1-5; D is unclear. The CDR3 runs to 14 residues. Germline loops: CDR1 SNHLY, CDR2 FYNNEI. Trimming left V 6 bases short and J 3 bases short, with 12 bases between. CDR3 protein: CASRERHTNQPQHF. Written as DNA, the CDR3 is TGTGCCAGCAGAGAAAGACATACCAATCAGCCCCAGCATTTT.